The present TCR beta chain was sequenced within a study of blood T cell repertoires in COVID-19. Across the study: PBMCs, B-cell-depleted T cells, or T cells provided the cDNA or gDNA that made up the material.

Per the study methods: Using reference gene primer amplification, nucleated cell counts were estimated. Sequenced by immunoSEQ multiplex PCR; TCRdb stores in-frame clones only, minus some. The D gene and trimming were derived from the DNA, and the V and J assignments and clone size from that table. The profile shows 80,000 to 95,000 clones, approximately 80% of them singletons. The germline gives CDR1 LGHDT, CDR2 YNNKEL (reference sequence). The CDR3 length is 15 residues. V lost 0 bases and J lost 4, with 10 bases in between. This chain joins TRBV3-1 (or the pseudogene TRBV3-2) and TRBJ2-1; D remains ambiguous. Sequencing was done on a sample of peripheral blood. This sequence originates from a woman of 80 years or more with active or convalescent COVID-19. The CDR3 region is CASSQDLTVYNEQFF. The CDR3 nucleotides read TGTGCCAGCAGCCAAGATTTAACAGTTTACAATGAGCAGTTCTTC.